This T cell receptor (beta chain) was obtained from a study of T cell responses to AZD1222 COVID-19 vaccine. Here immunoSEQ multiplex PCR was the method, and the copy in TCRdb shows in-frame clones only, minus some. This table has just over 65,000 clones, roughly 87% appearing once. The receptor was derived from an adult in good health. Here the sequenced sample was peripheral blood, taken on day 0 of AZD1222 vaccination.

The CDR3 bases are TGTGCCAGCAGCTTATTAAGGCAGGTCGAAGGCTACACCTTC. Its protein product is CASSLLRQVEGYTF. J is TRBJ1-2 and V is TRBV7-2; D not certain. Deletions cut 2 bases from V and 8 bases from J, with 15 bases between. The CDR3 loop spans 14 amino acids. CDR1 SGHTA and CDR2 FQGNSA come from the germline V gene.